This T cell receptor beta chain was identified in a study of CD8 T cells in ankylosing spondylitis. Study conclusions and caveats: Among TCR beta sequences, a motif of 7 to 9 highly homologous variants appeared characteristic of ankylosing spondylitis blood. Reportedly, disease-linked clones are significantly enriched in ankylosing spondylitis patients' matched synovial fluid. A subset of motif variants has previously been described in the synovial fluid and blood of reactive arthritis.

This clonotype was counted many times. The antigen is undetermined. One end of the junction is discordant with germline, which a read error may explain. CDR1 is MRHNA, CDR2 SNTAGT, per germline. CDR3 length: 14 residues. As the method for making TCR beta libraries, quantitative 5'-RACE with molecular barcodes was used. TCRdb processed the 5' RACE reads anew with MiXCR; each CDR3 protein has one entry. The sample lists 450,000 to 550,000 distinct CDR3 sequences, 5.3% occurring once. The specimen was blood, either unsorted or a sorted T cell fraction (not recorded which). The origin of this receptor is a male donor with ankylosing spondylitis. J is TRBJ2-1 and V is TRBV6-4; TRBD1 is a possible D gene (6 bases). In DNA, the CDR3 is TGTGCCAGCAGTGAATATGTGGGCAGGGGCCAACATTGTTTC. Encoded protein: CASSEYVGRGQHCF.